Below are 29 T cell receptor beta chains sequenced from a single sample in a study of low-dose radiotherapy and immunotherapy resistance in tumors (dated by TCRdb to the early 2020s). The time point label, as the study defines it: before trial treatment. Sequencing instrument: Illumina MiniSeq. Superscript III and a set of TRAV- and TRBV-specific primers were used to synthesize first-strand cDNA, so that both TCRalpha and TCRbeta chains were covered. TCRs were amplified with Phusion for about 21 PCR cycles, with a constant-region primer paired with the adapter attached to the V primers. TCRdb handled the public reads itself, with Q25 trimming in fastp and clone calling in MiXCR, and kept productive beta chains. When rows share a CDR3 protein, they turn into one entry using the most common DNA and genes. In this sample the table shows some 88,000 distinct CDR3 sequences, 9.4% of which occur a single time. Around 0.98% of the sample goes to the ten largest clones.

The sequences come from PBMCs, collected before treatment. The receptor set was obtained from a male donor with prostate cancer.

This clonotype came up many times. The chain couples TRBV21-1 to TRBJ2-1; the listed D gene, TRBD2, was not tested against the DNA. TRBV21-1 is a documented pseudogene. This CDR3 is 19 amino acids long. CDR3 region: CASSKQPGRTSGDYNEQFF. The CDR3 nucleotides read TGTGCCAGCAGCAAACAACCAGGACGAACTAGCGGGGATTACAATGAGCAGTTCTTC.

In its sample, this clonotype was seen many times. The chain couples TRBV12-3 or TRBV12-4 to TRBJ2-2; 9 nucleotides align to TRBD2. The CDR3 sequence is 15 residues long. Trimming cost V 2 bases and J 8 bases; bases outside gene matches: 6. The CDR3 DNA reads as TGTGCCAGCAGTTTACCCCCTAGCGGGATAGGGGAGCTGTTTTTT. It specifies CASSLPPSGIGELFF.

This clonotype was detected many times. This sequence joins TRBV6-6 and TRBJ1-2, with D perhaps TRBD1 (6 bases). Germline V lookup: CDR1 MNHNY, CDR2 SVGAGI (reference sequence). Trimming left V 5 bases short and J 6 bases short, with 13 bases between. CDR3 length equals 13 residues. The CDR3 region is CASSDGQRDGYTF. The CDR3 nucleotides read TGTGCCAGCAGTGACGGACAGAGGGATGGCTACACCTTC.

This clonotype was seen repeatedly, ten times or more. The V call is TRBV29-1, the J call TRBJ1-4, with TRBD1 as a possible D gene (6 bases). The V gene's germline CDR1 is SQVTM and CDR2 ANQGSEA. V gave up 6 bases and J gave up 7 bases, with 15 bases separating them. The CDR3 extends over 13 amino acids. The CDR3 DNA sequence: TGCAGCGTGGGGTACGGGGGCGGTGAAAAACTGTTTTTT. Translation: CSVGYGGGEKLFF.

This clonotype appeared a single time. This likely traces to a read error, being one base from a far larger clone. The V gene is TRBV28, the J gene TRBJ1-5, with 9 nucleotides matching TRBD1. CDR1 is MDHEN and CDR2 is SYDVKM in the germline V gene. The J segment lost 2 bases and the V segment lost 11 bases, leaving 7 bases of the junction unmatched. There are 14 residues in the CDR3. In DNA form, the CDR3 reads TGTGCCTCACCTGGACAGGGGCGCAATCAGCCCCAGCATTTT. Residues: CASPGQGRNQPQHF. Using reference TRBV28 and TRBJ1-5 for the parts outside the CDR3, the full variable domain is DVKVTQSSRYLVKRTGEKVFLECVQDMDHENMFWYRQDPGLGLRLIYFSYDVKMKEKGDIPEGYSVSREKKERFSLILESASTNQTSMYLCASPGQGRNQPQHFGDGTRLSIL.

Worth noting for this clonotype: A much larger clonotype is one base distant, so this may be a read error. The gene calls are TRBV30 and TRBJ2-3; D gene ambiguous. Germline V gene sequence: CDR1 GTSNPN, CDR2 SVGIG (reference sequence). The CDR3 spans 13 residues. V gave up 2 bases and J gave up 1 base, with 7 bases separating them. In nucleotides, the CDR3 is TGTGCCTGGAGTATATGGGGCACAGATACGCAGTATTTT. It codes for CAWSIWGTDTQYF.

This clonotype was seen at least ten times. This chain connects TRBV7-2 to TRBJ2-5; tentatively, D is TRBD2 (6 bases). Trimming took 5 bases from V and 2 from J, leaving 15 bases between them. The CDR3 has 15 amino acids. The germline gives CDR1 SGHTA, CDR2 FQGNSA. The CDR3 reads CASSLPLSGQETQYF. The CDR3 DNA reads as TGTGCCAGCAGCCTCCCACTTAGCGGTCAAGAGACCCAGTACTTC.

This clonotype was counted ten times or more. CDR3 amino acids: CASSYGLAGGETQYF. For the CDR3, the DNA is TGTGCCAGCAGCTACGGACTAGCGGGCGGAGAGACCCAGTACTTC. The chain carries TRBV7-6 and TRBJ2-5; TRBD2 matches 11 bases. Per the germline V gene, CDR1 is SGHVS and CDR2 is FNYEAQ. The V gene end was trimmed by 4 bases and the J gene end by 4 bases; junction bases not matched to a gene: 5. The CDR3 covers 15 residues. The variable domain in full, completed from reference TRBV7-6 and TRBJ2-5, reads GAGVSQSPRYKVTKRGQDVALRCDPISGHVSLYWYRQALGQGPEFLTYFNYEAQQDKSGLPNDRFSAERPEGSISTLTIQRTEQRDSAMYRCASSYGLAGGETQYFGPGTRLLVL.

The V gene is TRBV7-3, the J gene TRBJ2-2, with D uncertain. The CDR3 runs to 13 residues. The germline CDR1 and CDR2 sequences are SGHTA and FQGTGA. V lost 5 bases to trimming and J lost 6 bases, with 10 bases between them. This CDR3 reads CASSRNIPGELFF. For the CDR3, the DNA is TGTGCCAGCAGCCGTAACATCCCCGGGGAGCTGTTTTTT.

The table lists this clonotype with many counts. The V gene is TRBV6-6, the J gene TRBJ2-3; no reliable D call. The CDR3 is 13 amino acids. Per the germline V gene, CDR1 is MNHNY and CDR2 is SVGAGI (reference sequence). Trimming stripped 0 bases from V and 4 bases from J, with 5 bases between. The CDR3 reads CASSYSKADTQYF. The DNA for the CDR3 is TGTGCCAGCAGTTACTCGAAAGCAGATACGCAGTATTTT.

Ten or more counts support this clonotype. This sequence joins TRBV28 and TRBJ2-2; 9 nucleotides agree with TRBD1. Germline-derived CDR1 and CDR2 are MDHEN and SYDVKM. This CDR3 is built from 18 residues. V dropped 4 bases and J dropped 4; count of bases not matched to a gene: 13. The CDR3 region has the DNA TGTGCCAGCAGTTCTCACGGACAGGGGCCTATGAGCACCGGGGAGCTGTTTTTT. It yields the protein CASSSHGQGPMSTGELFF.

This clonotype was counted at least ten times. The CDR3 region has the DNA TGCAGTGCTCGCGCTTTCGGGGACAGCTCCTACGAGCAGTACTTC. It specifies CSARAFGDSSYEQYF. The J gene is TRBJ2-7, the V gene TRBV20-1, with 7 bases lining up with TRBD1. This CDR3 has 15 residues. In germline, CDR1 is DFQATT, CDR2 SNEGSKA (reference sequence). V gave up 5 bases and J gave up 0 bases; unmatched junction bases: 10.

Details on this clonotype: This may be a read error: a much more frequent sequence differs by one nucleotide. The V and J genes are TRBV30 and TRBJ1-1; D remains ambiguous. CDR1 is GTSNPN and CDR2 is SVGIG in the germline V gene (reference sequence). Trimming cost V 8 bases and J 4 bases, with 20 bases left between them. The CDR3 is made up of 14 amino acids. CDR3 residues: CAHEAVRWSTEAFF. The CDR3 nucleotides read TGTGCCCACGAGGCGGTTCGCTGGAGCACTGAAGCTTTCTTT.

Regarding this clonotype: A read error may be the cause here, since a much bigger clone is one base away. CDR3 sequence: CASSSALGAQETQYF. The CDR3 nucleotides read TGTGCCAGCAGCTCAGCGCTGGGCGCCCAAGAGACCCAGTACTTC. The chain links TRBV7-2 to TRBJ2-5, with D hard to call. This CDR3 contains 15 residues. CDR1 SGHTA and CDR2 FQGNSA come from the germline V gene. Trimming took off 4 bases at V and 1 base at J, with 13 bases between the two ends.

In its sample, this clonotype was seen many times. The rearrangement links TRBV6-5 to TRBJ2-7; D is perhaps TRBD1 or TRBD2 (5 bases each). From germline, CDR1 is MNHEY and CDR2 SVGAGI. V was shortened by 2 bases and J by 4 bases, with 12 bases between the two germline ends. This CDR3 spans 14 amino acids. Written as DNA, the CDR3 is TGTGCCAGCAGTTACCGGGACGTAGATTACGAGCAGTACTTC. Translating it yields CASSYRDVDYEQYF.

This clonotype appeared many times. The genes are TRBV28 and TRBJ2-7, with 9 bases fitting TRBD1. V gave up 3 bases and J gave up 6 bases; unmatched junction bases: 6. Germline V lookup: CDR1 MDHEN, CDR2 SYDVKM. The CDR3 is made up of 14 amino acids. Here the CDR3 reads CASSLGQGMGEQYF. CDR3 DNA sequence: TGTGCCAGCAGTTTGGGACAGGGAATGGGCGAGCAGTACTTC. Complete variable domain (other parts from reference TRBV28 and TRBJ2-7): DVKVTQSSRYLVKRTGEKVFLECVQDMDHENMFWYRQDPGLGLRLIYFSYDVKMKEKGDIPEGYSVSREKKERFSLILESASTNQTSMYLCASSLGQGMGEQYFGPGTRLTVT.

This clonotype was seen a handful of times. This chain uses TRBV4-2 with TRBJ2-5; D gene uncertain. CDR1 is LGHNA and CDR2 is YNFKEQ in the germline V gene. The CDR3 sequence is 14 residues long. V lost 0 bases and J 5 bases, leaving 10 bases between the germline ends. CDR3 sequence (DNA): TGTGCCAGCAGCCAAGATTGGTCGGTCGAGACCCAGTACTTC. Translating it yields CASSQDWSVETQYF.

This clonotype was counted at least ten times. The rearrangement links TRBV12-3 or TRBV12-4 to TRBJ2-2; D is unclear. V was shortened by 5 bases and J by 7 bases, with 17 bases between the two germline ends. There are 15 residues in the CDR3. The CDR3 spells CASSLMTALGGELFF. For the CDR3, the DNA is TGTGCCAGCAGTCTAATGACGGCGCTAGGCGGGGAGCTGTTTTTT.

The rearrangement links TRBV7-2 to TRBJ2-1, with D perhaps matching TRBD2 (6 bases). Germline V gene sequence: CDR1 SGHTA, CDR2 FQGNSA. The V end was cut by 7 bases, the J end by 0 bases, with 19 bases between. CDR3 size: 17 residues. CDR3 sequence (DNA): TGTGCCAGCATCGGCGGGCGGGGCCCCAGCTCCTACAATGAGCAGTTCTTC. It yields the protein CASIGGRGPSSYNEQFF.

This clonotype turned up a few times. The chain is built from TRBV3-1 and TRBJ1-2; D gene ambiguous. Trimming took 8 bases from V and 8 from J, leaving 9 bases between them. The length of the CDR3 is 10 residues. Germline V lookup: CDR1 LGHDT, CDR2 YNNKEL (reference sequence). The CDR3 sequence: CASPTMGYTF. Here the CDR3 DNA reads TGTGCCAGCCCTACGATGGGCTACACCTTC. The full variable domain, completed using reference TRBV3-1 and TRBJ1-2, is DTAVSQTPKYLVTQMGNDKSIKCEQNLGHDTMYWYKQDSKKFLKIMFSYNNKELIINETVPNRFSPKSPDKAHLNLHINSLELGDSAVYFCASPTMGYTFGSGTRLTVV.

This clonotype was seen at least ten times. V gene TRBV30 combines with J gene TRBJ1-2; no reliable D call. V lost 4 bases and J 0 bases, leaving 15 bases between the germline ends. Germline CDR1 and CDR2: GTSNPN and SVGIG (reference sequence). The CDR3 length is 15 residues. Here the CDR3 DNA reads TGTGCCTGGACCCCCCGTGCAGGTGCTAACTATGGCTACACCTTC. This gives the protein CAWTPRAGANYGYTF. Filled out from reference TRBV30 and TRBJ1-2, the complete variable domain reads SQTIHQWPATLVQPVGSPLSLECTVEGTSNPNLYWYRQAAGRGLQLLFYSVGIGQISSEVPQNLSASRPQDRQFILSSKKLLLSDSGFYLCAWTPRAGANYGYTFGSGTRLTVV.

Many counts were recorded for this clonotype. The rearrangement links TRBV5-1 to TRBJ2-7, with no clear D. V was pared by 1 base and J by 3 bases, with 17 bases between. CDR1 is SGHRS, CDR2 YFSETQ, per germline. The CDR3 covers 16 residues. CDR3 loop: CASSLNTGTVGYEQYF. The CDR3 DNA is TGCGCCAGCAGCTTGAATACCGGCACTGTGGGCTACGAGCAGTACTTC.

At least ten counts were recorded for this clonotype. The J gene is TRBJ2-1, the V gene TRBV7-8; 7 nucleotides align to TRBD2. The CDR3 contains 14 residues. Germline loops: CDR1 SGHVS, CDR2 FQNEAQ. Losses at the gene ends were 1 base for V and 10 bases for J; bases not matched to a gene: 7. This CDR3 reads CASSLEGLAVEQFF. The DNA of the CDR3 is TGTGCCAGCAGCTTAGAAGGTCTAGCGGTCGAGCAGTTCTTC.

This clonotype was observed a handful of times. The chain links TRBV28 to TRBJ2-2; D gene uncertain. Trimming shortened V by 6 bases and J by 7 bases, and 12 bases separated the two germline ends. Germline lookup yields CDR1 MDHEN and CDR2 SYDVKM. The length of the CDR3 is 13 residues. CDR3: CASSAPTNGELFF. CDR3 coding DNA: TGTGCCAGCAGCGCCCCGACGAACGGGGAGCTGTTTTTT.

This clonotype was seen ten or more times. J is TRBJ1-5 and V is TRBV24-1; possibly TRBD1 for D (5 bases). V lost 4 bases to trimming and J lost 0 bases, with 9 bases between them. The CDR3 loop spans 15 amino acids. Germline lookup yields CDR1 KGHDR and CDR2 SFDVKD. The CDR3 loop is CATSDGGYSNQPQHF. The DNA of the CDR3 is TGTGCCACCAGTGACGGGGGATATAGCAATCAGCCCCAGCATTTT.

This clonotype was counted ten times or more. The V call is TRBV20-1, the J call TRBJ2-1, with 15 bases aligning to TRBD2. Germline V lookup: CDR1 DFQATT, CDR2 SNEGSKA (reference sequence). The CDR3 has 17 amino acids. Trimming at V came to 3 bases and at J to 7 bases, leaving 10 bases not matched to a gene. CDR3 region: CSARTPGTSGRINEQFF. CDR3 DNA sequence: TGCAGTGCTAGGACCCCCGGGACTAGCGGGAGGATTAATGAGCAGTTCTTC.

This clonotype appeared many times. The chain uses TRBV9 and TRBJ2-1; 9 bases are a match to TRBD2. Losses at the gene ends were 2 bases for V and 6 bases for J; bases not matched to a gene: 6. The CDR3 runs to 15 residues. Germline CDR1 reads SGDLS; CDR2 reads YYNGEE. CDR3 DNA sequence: TGTGCCAGCAGCGTCGGGGCGGGAGGGTTCAATGAGCAGTTCTTC. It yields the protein CASSVGAGGFNEQFF.

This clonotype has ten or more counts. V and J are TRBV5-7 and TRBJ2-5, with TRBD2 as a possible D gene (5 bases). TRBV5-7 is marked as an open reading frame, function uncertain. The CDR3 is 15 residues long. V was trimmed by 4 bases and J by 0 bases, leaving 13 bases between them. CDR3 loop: CASSLGLLYQETQYF. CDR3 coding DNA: TGTGCCAGCAGCCTTGGACTCTTGTACCAAGAGACCCAGTACTTC.

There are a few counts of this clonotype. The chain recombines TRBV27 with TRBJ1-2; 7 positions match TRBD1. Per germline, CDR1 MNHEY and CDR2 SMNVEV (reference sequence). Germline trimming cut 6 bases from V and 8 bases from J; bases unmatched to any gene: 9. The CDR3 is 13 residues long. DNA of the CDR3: TGTGCCAGCAGCTCGACAGGGACGTCGGGCTACACCTTC. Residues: CASSSTGTSGYTF.